This TCR beta chain is drawn from a study of control samples from healthy donors and cancer patients. The CDR3 has 13 residues. V lost 4 bases and J lost 5, with 11 bases in between. Per germline, CDR1 LGHDT and CDR2 YNNKEL (reference sequence). Generated by immunoSEQ multiplex PCR, the TCRdb table keeps only in-frame clones and is missing some. The sample has about 150,000 clones, roughly 93% seen once. This TCR derives from a man between 18 and 35 years old in good health. Source material: blood. V usage is TRBV3-1 (or the pseudogene TRBV3-2) and J usage is TRBJ1-2; D uncertain. The CDR3 DNA sequence: TGTGCCAGCAGCCCAGGAAGGGAGTATGGCTACACCTTC. Encoded protein: CASSPGREYGYTF.